Here is one T cell receptor beta chain with its context. Antigen unknown. Healthy Caucasians were all of the donors. TCRdb used MiXCR to reprocess the 5' RACE reads, holding one entry per CDR3 protein. The sample carries about 1.7 million distinct CDR3 sequences, around 33% recorded once. This sample was taken from a study of identical twins. Overall study results and limits: Insertions ran lower in abundant cord blood beta clonotypes, though not in memory repertoires. Twin pairs' shared out-of-frame alpha sequences were enriched in low generation probability. Excess twin sharing in beta out-of-frame sequences was weaker.

Germline loops: CDR1 DFQATT, CDR2 SNEGSKA (reference sequence). The CDR3 is 14 amino acids. V was clipped by 6 bases and J by 2 bases; unmatched bases: 6. The TCR was taken from a newborn girl in good health. The chain recombines TRBV20-1 with TRBJ2-3, with 9 bases aligning to TRBD1. The sequenced material came from cord blood. CDR3 in amino acids: CSAGRTGVTDTQYF. The CDR3 DNA reads as TGCAGTGCGGGGCGGACAGGGGTCACAGATACGCAGTATTTT.